Below are 24 T cell receptor beta chains sequenced from a single sample in a study of T cells in Graves' hyperthyroidism and ophthalmopathy. Using RNA transcripts as the source, TCR beta CDR3 regions were amplified. Carried out on the TCR CDR3, a first-round RT-PCR used the HTBI primer set. MiXCR, run by TCRdb on the multiplex PCR reads, gives a single entry per CDR3 protein. The sample yields approximately 610,000 distinct CDR3 sequences, about 14% seen once. The sequencing input was blood. These TCRs come from a woman in her 40s with Graves' ophthalmopathy.

V is TRBV29-1 and J is TRBJ2-7; TRBD2 aligns across 10 bases. Germline CDR1 SQVTM, CDR2 ANQGSEA. The V and J ends lost 7 bases and 6 bases, in that order; junction bases with no gene match: 6. CDR3 size: 12 residues. The CDR3 sequence is CSAEREGLEQYF. As DNA, the CDR3 is TGCAGCGCAGAGCGGGAGGGCCTCGAGCAGTACTTC.

The table lists this clonotype with many counts. V gene TRBV28 combines with J gene TRBJ2-5, with D maybe TRBD2 (5 bases). The germline V gene encodes CDR1 MDHEN and CDR2 SYDVKM. V lost 4 bases and J lost 4, with 19 bases in between. This CDR3 spans 16 amino acids. CDR3 in amino acids: CASSYGGAGSRETQYF. The CDR3 DNA follows: TGTGCCAGCAGTTATGGAGGTGCGGGTTCCCGAGAGACCCAGTACTTC.

This clonotype has a count of ten or more. The gene calls are TRBV7-8 and TRBJ1-1, with 8 nucleotides matching TRBD1. The CDR3 is 16 amino acids. CDR1 and CDR2 from the germline V gene are SGHVS and FQNEAQ. Trimming cost V 5 bases and J 5 bases; bases outside gene matches: 13. In nucleotides, the CDR3 is TGTGCCAGCAGCCGCAACCAGGGGGCGAGATCGACTGAAGCTTTCTTT. Translating gives CASSRNQGARSTEAFF.

This clonotype was seen a handful of times. The gene calls are TRBV7-3 and TRBJ2-7, with 10 bases matching TRBD1. The CDR3 contains 16 residues. The V segment lost 3 bases and the J segment 0 bases; nucleotides outside the gene matches: 5. Germline V lookup: CDR1 SGHTA, CDR2 FQGTGA. CDR3 sequence reads: CASSLGQGPSSYEQYF. DNA for the CDR3: TGTGCCAGCAGCTTGGGACAGGGGCCGAGCTCCTACGAGCAGTACTTC.

There are many counts of this clonotype. This chain joins TRBV5-1 and TRBJ2-7, with 10 positions matching TRBD2. Germline CDR1 is SGHRS and CDR2 is YFSETQ. The CDR3 loop spans 15 amino acids. The junction had 12 bases not matched to a gene; V was cut back by 5 bases and J by 7 bases. CDR3 DNA sequence: TGCGCCAGCAGTCCCCTAGCGGGAGATAGCGGAGAGCAGTACTTC. Translation: CASSPLAGDSGEQYF. Full variable domain (remainder filled in from reference TRBV5-1 and TRBJ2-7): KAGVTQTPRYLIKTRGQQVTLSCSPISGHRSVSWYQQTPGQGLQFLFEYFSETQRNKGNFPGRFSGRQFSNSRSEMNVSTLELGDSALYLCASSPLAGDSGEQYFGPGTRLTVT.

This clonotype was counted a single time. The chain employs TRBV28 and TRBJ1-1; perhaps TRBD1 as D (5 bases). Germline assignment: CDR1 MDHEN and CDR2 SYDVKM. Between the trimmed V and J ends, which lost 6 bases and 4 bases, there was a span of 21 bases. The CDR3 is 16 amino acids. CDR3 residues: CASRPLTGRRGTEAFF. The CDR3 DNA reads as TGTGCCAGCAGACCCCTTACGGGACGGAGAGGCACTGAAGCTTTCTTT. The full variable domain, completed using reference TRBV28 and TRBJ1-1, is DVKVTQSSRYLVKRTGEKVFLECVQDMDHENMFWYRQDPGLGLRLIYFSYDVKMKEKGDIPEGYSVSREKKERFSLILESASTNQTSMYLCASRPLTGRRGTEAFFGQGTRLTVV.

The chain couples TRBV5-1 to TRBJ2-5; D possibly corresponds to TRBD2 (6 bases). The CDR3 has 15 amino acids. Germline-derived CDR1 and CDR2 are SGHRS and YFSETQ. V was shortened by 3 bases and J by 2 bases, with 14 bases between the two germline ends. CDR3 residues: CASSSAGPLQETQYF. In nucleotides, the CDR3 is TGCGCCAGCAGCTCGGCGGGGCCCCTACAAGAGACCCAGTACTTC.

The chain employs TRBV27 and TRBJ1-2; D is unclear. V lost 3 bases and J lost 4, with 12 bases in between. This CDR3 region has 14 residues. Germline CDR1 is MNHEY and CDR2 is SMNVEV (reference sequence). CDR3 region: CASSFKGGSYGYTF. In nucleotides, the CDR3 is TGTGCCAGCAGTTTTAAAGGAGGATCCTATGGCTACACCTTC.

The chain combines TRBV29-1 with TRBJ1-3, with D unclear. The V and J ends lost 4 bases and 4 bases respectively, with 5 bases between them. The CDR3 covers 11 residues. The germline V gene has CDR1 SQVTM and CDR2 ANQGSEA. The CDR3 loop reads CSVATGNTIYF. DNA for the CDR3: TGCAGCGTTGCCACCGGAAACACCATATATTTT.

This clonotype has at least ten counts. V and J are TRBV20-1 and TRBJ2-7; tentative D call: TRBD2 (6 bases). The V end was cut by 6 bases, the J end by 2 bases, with 14 bases between. The CDR3 runs to 13 residues. The germline gives CDR1 DFQATT, CDR2 SNEGSKA (reference sequence). In DNA, the CDR3 is TGCAGTGCCGCCCTCGGAGGGACCTACGAGCAGTACTTC. Translated, it gives CSAALGGTYEQYF.

The chain carries TRBV7-9 and TRBJ2-5; D perhaps matches TRBD2 (5 bases). Trimming left V 4 bases short and J 4 bases short, with 10 bases between. This CDR3 comprises 13 residues. Germline V gene data show CDR1 as SEHNR and CDR2 as FQNEAQ (reference sequence). CDR3 nucleotides: TGTGCCAGCAGCTGGGAGCGGACAGAGACCCAGTACTTC. This sequence encodes CASSWERTETQYF.

This clonotype showed up many times. This chain joins TRBV7-9 and TRBJ2-5; D possibly corresponds to TRBD2 (5 bases). V was clipped by 5 bases and J by 2 bases, with 21 bases between them. The germline V gene has CDR1 SEHNR and CDR2 FQNEAQ (reference sequence). This CDR3 has 17 residues. As DNA, the CDR3 is TGTGCCAGCAGCCCCCTCAGCGGCAGGCCGAGTCAAGAGACCCAGTACTTC. Amino acids: CASSPLSGRPSQETQYF.

This clonotype was counted ten times or more. V is TRBV7-2 and J is TRBJ2-3; possibly TRBD1 for D (6 bases). V lost 3 bases and J lost 0, with 13 bases in between. Germline lookup yields CDR1 SGHTA and CDR2 FQGNSA. CDR3 length: 16 residues. The CDR3 spells CASSFKRQASTDTQYF. In nucleotides, the CDR3 is TGTGCCAGCAGCTTCAAGAGACAGGCAAGCACAGATACGCAGTATTTT.

This clonotype turned up a few times. The CDR3 loop reads CASRVIRPTTGGELFF. The CDR3 nucleotides are TGTGCCAGCAGGGTAATTAGACCGACGACGGGCGGGGAGCTGTTTTTT. The chain recombines TRBV28 with TRBJ2-2; no definite D call. CDR1 MDHEN and CDR2 SYDVKM come from the germline V gene. V was clipped by 6 bases and J by 7 bases, with 21 bases between them. This CDR3 has 16 residues.

The sample holds many counts of this clonotype. The V and J genes are TRBV7-9 and TRBJ2-5; 7 bases are a match to TRBD2. From germline, CDR1 is SEHNR and CDR2 FQNEAQ (reference sequence). V shed 1 base, J shed 4 bases, and the junction held 9 bases outside the gene matches. This CDR3 has 16 amino acids. The CDR3 coding sequence is TGTGCCAGCAGCTTAGTGGCGGGAGTCACTGGAGAGACCCAGTACTTC. Amino acid sequence: CASSLVAGVTGETQYF.

This clonotype has at least ten counts. This chain connects TRBV7-3 to TRBJ2-4; TRBD1 matches at 7 bases. The CDR3 contains 14 residues. V dropped 2 bases and J dropped 8; count of bases not matched to a gene: 6. Per the germline V gene, CDR1 is SGHTA and CDR2 is FQGTGA. The CDR3 sequence: CASSLAGGEDIQYF. The CDR3 DNA reads TGTGCCAGCAGCTTAGCAGGGGGTGAGGACATTCAGTACTTC.

This clonotype has only a few counts. The chain employs TRBV20-1 and TRBJ2-7; TRBD1 agrees at 9 bases. The V gene end was trimmed by 3 bases and the J gene end by 3 bases; junction bases not matched to a gene: 12. The CDR3 totals 16 residues. Germline V CDR1 and CDR2: DFQATT, SNEGSKA (reference sequence). The chain's CDR3 is CSASTGQGSSYYEQYF. For the CDR3, the DNA is TGCAGTGCTAGCACGGGACAGGGCTCGTCTTACTACGAGCAGTACTTC.

This clonotype has ten or more counts. The chain combines TRBV11-2 with TRBJ2-2; 7 nucleotides align to TRBD1. With 5 bases clipped from V and 5 bases from J, the junction kept 11 bases outside the gene matches. CDR1 and CDR2 (germline): SGHAT, FQNNGV. The length of the CDR3 is 16 residues. The CDR3 protein is CASSTQGGAGTGELFF. CDR3 coding DNA: TGTGCCAGCAGCACCCAAGGGGGCGCAGGAACCGGGGAGCTGTTTTTT.

This clonotype has at least ten counts. The rearrangement joins TRBV20-1 to TRBJ2-7, with 10 nucleotides matching TRBD2. After removal of 1 base from V and 0 bases from J, the junction contained 3 bases not matched to a gene. The CDR3 runs 15 residues. Germline-derived CDR1 and CDR2 are DFQATT and SNEGSKA (reference sequence). This chain's CDR3 is CSARGASGSSYEQYF. The CDR3 DNA sequence: TGCAGTGCTAGAGGGGCTAGCGGGAGCTCCTACGAGCAGTACTTC.

This rearrangement joins TRBV12-3 or TRBV12-4 to TRBJ1-1, with TRBD1 as a possible D gene (6 bases). The CDR3 has 17 amino acids. Trimming stripped 0 bases from V and 1 base from J, with 15 bases between. The CDR3 region is CASSLAVAGVRNTEAFF. The CDR3 DNA is TGTGCCAGCAGTTTAGCCGTGGCAGGGGTGAGGAACACTGAAGCTTTCTTT.

This clonotype has just a few counts. This chain joins TRBV6-1 and TRBJ2-2, with 7 bases fitting TRBD2. Germline trimming cut 6 bases from V and 1 base from J; bases unmatched to any gene: 2. CDR1 and CDR2 (germline): MNHNS, SASEGT. The CDR3 is made up of 14 amino acids. Here the CDR3 reads CASRTSLNTGELFF. The CDR3 DNA reads TGTGCCAGCAGGACTAGCCTGAACACCGGGGAGCTGTTTTTT.

This clonotype was recorded once. The chain recombines TRBV4-3 with TRBJ1-3; D gene ambiguous. Looked up from germline, CDR1 is LGHNA and CDR2 is YSLEER. CDR3 size: 17 residues. Trimming took off 0 bases at V and 0 bases at J, with 12 bases between the two ends. The CDR3 coding sequence is TGCGCCAGCAGCCAAGATCGGGCGGGATACTCTGGAAACACCATATATTTT. It is translated as CASSQDRAGYSGNTIYF.

In this sample, this clonotype turned up many times. The chain uses TRBV28 and TRBJ2-7; D is unclear. V shed 6 bases and J shed 3 bases, with 9 bases lying between them. This CDR3 region has 12 residues. The germline CDR1 and CDR2 sequences are MDHEN and SYDVKM. The DNA of the CDR3 is TGTGCCAGCAGCTCCCTGGGCTACGAGCAGTACTTC. Protein: CASSSLGYEQYF.

V usage is TRBV28 and J usage is TRBJ1-5; TRBD1 is a possible D gene (5 bases). This CDR3 comprises 14 residues. Germline V gene sequence: CDR1 MDHEN, CDR2 SYDVKM. V was shortened by 3 bases and J by 4 bases, with 10 bases between the two germline ends. Here the CDR3 reads CASSFPGRNQPQHF. The CDR3 DNA reads as TGTGCCAGCAGTTTCCCAGGGCGGAATCAGCCCCAGCATTTT.